This T cell receptor beta chain was retrieved from a study of OX40 agonist ivuxolimab in advanced cancers. Background on the study: Those enrolled were approximately 87% male, with a mean age of approximately 60 years and ages from about 20 to 90. Under the entry rules, prior anti-PD-1, anti-PD-L1 or anti-CTLA-4 therapy was allowed, and roughly 43% had some. Regarding the study as a whole: Both blood CD4+ and CD8+ T cells showed clonal growth by week 6 at 0.1 to 3.0 mg/kg. The average count of expanded clones was higher among CD8+ T cells than among CD4+.

Comments on this clone: Antigen unknown.

TCRdb's table, derived via immunoSEQ multiplex PCR, lists solely in-frame clones and lacks some. This table holds about 70,000 clones, 70% to 90% found once. Trimming pared 4 bases from V and 6 bases from J, leaving 20 bases between. Germline V gene data show CDR1 as SGHTS and CDR2 as YDEGEE. The CDR3 is made up of 17 amino acids. This chain uses TRBV5-8 with TRBJ1-6; no reliable D call. The source is an adult with an advanced solid tumor such as melanoma, head and neck, liver or kidney cancer. This specimen was CD4+ or CD8+ T cells sorted from blood, taken in a trial of the OX40 agonist ivuxolimab. CDR3 in amino acids: CASSKSGWGGANSPLHF. For the CDR3, the DNA is TGTGCCAGCAGCAAAAGCGGCTGGGGTGGAGCTAATTCACCCCTCCACTTT.